These 2 T cell receptor beta chains were all obtained from the same sample, sequenced in a study of cytomegalovirus exposure and HLA in healthy donors. Amplification used 60 Vbeta primers and 13 Jbeta primers. The method was immunoSEQ multiplex PCR; TCRdb's version includes in-frame clones alone and lacks a portion of them. The data contain around 180,000 clones, more than 75% of them singletons. The sample taken for sequencing was PBMCs. All receptors derive from a woman aged 18-35 years in good health and CMV-seronegative.

This sequence joins TRBV7-9 and TRBJ1-1, with 9 bases identical to TRBD1. CDR1 and CDR2 (germline): SEHNR, FQNEAQ (reference sequence). The CDR3 length is 17 residues. Germline trimming cut 2 bases from V and 3 bases from J; bases unmatched to any gene: 10. The CDR3 spells CASSLPGTGKWDTEAFF. The CDR3 region has the DNA TGTGCCAGCAGCTTACCCGGGACAGGGAAGTGGGACACTGAAGCTTTCTTT.

The rearrangement links TRBV20-1 to TRBJ1-2; TRBD1 might be the D (6 bases). Germline V gives CDR1 DFQATT, CDR2 SNEGSKA (reference sequence). V was cut by 5 bases and J by 7 bases, with 8 bases left in between. The CDR3 has 10 amino acids. The CDR3 spells CSAYRAGYTF. CDR3 nucleotides: TGCAGTGCTTACAGGGCTGGCTACACCTTC.